These 26 T cell receptor beta chains share one sample of origin, sequenced in a study of regulatory T cells in long-lasting Graves disease. Researchers made TCR beta libraries by using iRepertoire HTBI primers and running Arm-PCR on CDR3 regions. TCRdb analysed the multiplex PCR reads with MiXCR anew, one entry per CDR3 protein. The sample has 350,000 to 450,000 distinct CDR3 sequences, approximately 12% seen once. Indicated time point: newly diagnosed GD, antithyroid drugs for less than 3 months. PBMC-extracted RNA yielded the TCR library. These data also featured in a second study, about T cells in Graves' hyperthyroidism and ophthalmopathy.

The sample was peripheral blood mononuclear cells (PBMCs), taken at new diagnosis, from a patient treated with antithyroid drugs. These receptor sequences come from a woman younger than 30 with Graves disease.

This clonotype was detected many times. V usage is TRBV20-1 and J usage is TRBJ2-1; 13 bases are shared with TRBD2. After removal of 5 bases from V and 0 bases from J, the junction contained 4 bases not matched to a gene. The CDR3 is made up of 16 amino acids. Germline values: CDR1 DFQATT, CDR2 SNEGSKA (reference sequence). CDR3 in amino acids: CSAQTSGRSSYNEQFF. Here the CDR3 DNA reads TGCAGTGCTCAGACTAGCGGGAGGTCCTCCTACAATGAGCAGTTCTTC.

The J gene is TRBJ2-7, the V gene TRBV28; D possibly matches TRBD1 or TRBD2 (5 bases each). The CDR3 contains 15 residues. Trimming pared 3 bases from V and 2 bases from J, leaving 14 bases between. Germline CDR1 MDHEN, CDR2 SYDVKM. The CDR3 region has the DNA TGTGCCAGCAGTTTTGCCCGGGGCAGAGCCTACGAGCAGTACTTC. Protein product: CASSFARGRAYEQYF.

V gene TRBV7-9 combines with J gene TRBJ1-1; the match to TRBD1 covers 8 bases. Germline V gives CDR1 SEHNR, CDR2 FQNEAQ (reference sequence). This CDR3 is 16 amino acids long. Losses at the gene ends were 2 bases for V and 5 bases for J; bases not matched to a gene: 10. Here the CDR3 reads CASSLTGGLVKTEAFF. Written as DNA, the CDR3 is TGTGCCAGCAGCTTAACAGGGGGATTAGTAAAAACTGAAGCTTTCTTT.

In this sample, this clonotype turned up many times. The chain recombines TRBV5-1 with TRBJ1-2; D is uncertain. In germline, CDR1 is SGHRS, CDR2 YFSETQ. The V end lost 2 bases, the J end lost 8 bases, and 13 bases lay between the germline ends. There are 13 residues in the CDR3. CDR3 amino acids: CASSLTTVLGYTF. The CDR3 DNA is TGCGCCAGCAGCTTAACGACCGTCTTGGGCTACACCTTC.

This clonotype has just one count. The V gene is TRBV29-1, the J gene TRBJ2-1, with 9 positions matching TRBD1. CDR1 is SQVTM, CDR2 ANQGSEA, per germline. The CDR3 length is 16 residues. Trimming cost V 2 bases and J 6 bases; bases outside gene matches: 11. The CDR3 nucleotides are TGCAGCGTTGAAATAGCAACCGGGACAGGGTCCAATGAGCAGTTCTTC. Residues: CSVEIATGTGSNEQFF.

This clonotype was recorded many times. The chain links TRBV6-2 or TRBV6-3 to TRBJ2-1; 8 nucleotides align to TRBD1. The ends lost 7 bases at V and 13 bases at J; junction bases unmatched: 9. The germline V gene encodes CDR1 MNHEY and CDR2 SVGEGT. The CDR3 is made up of 12 amino acids. The CDR3, as DNA: TGTGCCAGCAATCAGGGGGCTAGTCTCCAGTTCTTC. Translating gives CASNQGASLQFF.

This clonotype was recorded at least ten times. The chain joins TRBV7-9 to TRBJ2-7, with 12 positions matching TRBD2. Per germline, CDR1 SEHNR and CDR2 FQNEAQ (reference sequence). The CDR3 is made up of 18 amino acids. V was clipped by 5 bases and J by 0 bases; unmatched bases: 11. In nucleotides, the CDR3 is TGTGCCAGCAGCCCCGGGACTAGCGGGCATCCTAGCTCCTACGAGCAGTACTTC. Protein sequence: CASSPGTSGHPSSYEQYF. Together with reference TRBV7-9 and TRBJ2-7, the CDR3 gives the full variable domain: DTGVSQNPRHKITKRGQNVTFRCDPISEHNRLYWYRQTLGQGPEFLTYFQNEAQLEKSRLLSDRFSAERPKGSFSTLEIQRTEQGDSAMYLCASSPGTSGHPSSYEQYFGPGTRLTVT.

This clonotype appeared a few times. The chain carries TRBV7-9 and TRBJ2-7; 7 bases are a match to TRBD1. CDR1 is SEHNR, CDR2 FQNEAQ, per germline (reference sequence). V was pared by 2 bases and J by 2 bases, with 9 bases of the junction left unmatched. The CDR3 length is 16 residues. CDR3 sequence: CASSLPRDSPPYEQYF. The CDR3 nucleotides read TGTGCCAGCAGCTTACCTCGGGACAGCCCACCCTACGAGCAGTACTTC.

The chain combines TRBV9 with TRBJ1-5; 7 bases map to TRBD1. Per germline, CDR1 SGDLS and CDR2 YYNGEE. Unmatched junction bases numbered 21, after V lost 0 bases and J lost 0 bases. This CDR3 spans 22 amino acids. CDR3 protein: CASSVEIMPQGGGLYSNQPQHF. The CDR3 bases are TGTGCCAGCAGCGTAGAAATTATGCCCCAGGGGGGGGGCTTATATAGCAATCAGCCCCAGCATTTT. Full variable domain (outside the CDR3, taken from reference TRBV9 and TRBJ1-5): DSGVTQTPKHLITATGQRVTLRCSPRSGDLSVYWYQQSLDQGLQFLIQYYNGEERAKGNILERFSAQQFPDLHSELNLSSLELGDSALYFCASSVEIMPQGGGLYSNQPQHFGDGTRLSIL.

V and J are TRBV4-3 and TRBJ2-3; TRBD2 is a possible D gene (6 bases). Germline-derived CDR1 and CDR2 are LGHNA and YSLEER. V lost 4 bases to trimming and J lost 3 bases, with 14 bases between them. The CDR3 spans 15 residues. This CDR3 is CASSPHRAGTDTQYF. The DNA for the CDR3 is TGCGCCAGCAGCCCCCACCGGGCGGGAACAGATACGCAGTATTTT.

This clonotype has at least ten counts. This rearrangement joins TRBV7-2 to TRBJ2-1; D is perhaps TRBD1 or TRBD2 (5 bases each). Germline V gene sequence: CDR1 SGHTA, CDR2 FQGNSA. This CDR3 spans 17 amino acids. The V end lost 2 bases, the J end lost 5 bases, and 19 bases lay between the germline ends. CDR3 residues: CASSLLWGSMGHNEQFF. The CDR3 DNA reads as TGTGCCAGCAGCTTATTGTGGGGCTCGATGGGACACAATGAGCAGTTCTTC.

J is TRBJ2-1 and V is TRBV2, with no clear D. Germline V gene data show CDR1 as SNHLY and CDR2 as FYNNEI. The CDR3 is 14 amino acids. V lost 6 bases, J lost 4 bases, and 13 bases lay in between. CDR3 protein: CASSQMGTYNEQFF. The CDR3 DNA is TGTGCCAGCAGCCAAATGGGCACTTACAATGAGCAGTTCTTC.

This clonotype was counted ten times or more. The V call is TRBV6-2 or TRBV6-3, the J call TRBJ2-7; 9 bases line up with TRBD1. With 6 bases clipped from V and 0 bases from J, the junction kept 18 bases outside the gene matches. CDR3 size: 19 residues. Germline V CDR1 and CDR2: MNHEY, SVGEGT. The CDR3 nucleotides are TGTGCCAGCAGAAACAGGGGGCGGCTTTCGGATAGCAGCTCCTACGAGCAGTACGTC. The encoded protein is CASRNRGRLSDSSSYEQYV.

As concerns this clonotype: It may be a read error: a sequence one base away is much more abundant. The rearrangement joins TRBV6-5 to TRBJ2-7, with no clear D. Germline V gene data show CDR1 as MNHEY and CDR2 as SVGAGI. The CDR3 sequence is 11 residues long. CDR3 DNA: TGTACCAGCCGTTACGGCTACGAGCAGTACTTC. This codes for CTSRYGYEQYF.

This clonotype was observed at least ten times. This sequence joins TRBV20-1 and TRBJ2-7; 11 positions agree with TRBD2. The CDR3 extends over 13 amino acids. The junction had 4 bases not matched to a gene; V was cut back by 5 bases and J by 4 bases. The germline V gene encodes CDR1 DFQATT and CDR2 SNEGSKA (reference sequence). This chain's CDR3 is CSAYSGRVYEQYF. For the CDR3, the DNA is TGCAGTGCTTATAGCGGGAGGGTGTACGAGCAGTACTTC.

This clonotype has at least ten counts. This sequence joins TRBV6-2 or TRBV6-3 and TRBJ1-1; tentatively, D is TRBD1 (6 bases). There are 16 residues in the CDR3. Germline CDR1 MNHEY, CDR2 SVGEGT. Trimming stripped 2 bases from V and 8 bases from J, with 21 bases between. This CDR3 reads CASSYRLFSGAPEAFF. The CDR3 DNA reads as TGTGCCAGCAGTTACCGCCTATTCTCAGGGGCCCCGGAAGCTTTCTTT.

This clonotype was counted ten times or more. In DNA form, the CDR3 reads TGTGCCAGCACCCCGACAGGGGGCGGCTATGGCTACACCTTC. Protein: CASTPTGGGYGYTF. The genes are TRBV12-3 or TRBV12-4 and TRBJ1-2, with 10 positions matching TRBD1. The length of the CDR3 is 14 residues. V dropped 7 bases and J dropped 4; count of bases not matched to a gene: 6.

This chain links TRBV5-5 with TRBJ1-4, with a tentative D call TRBD1 (5 bases). CDR1 and CDR2 from the germline V gene are SGHKS and YYEKEE (reference sequence). V was trimmed by 6 bases and J by 6 bases, leaving 27 bases between them. The CDR3 extends over 18 amino acids. CDR3 loop: CASTVHGGQGRLDEKLFF. Here the CDR3 DNA reads TGTGCCAGCACCGTGCACGGAGGTCAGGGTCGATTGGATGAAAAACTGTTTTTT.

The gene calls are TRBV9 and TRBJ2-1, with TRBD2 matching 9 bases. The CDR3 has 15 residues. The V and J ends lost 0 bases and 6 bases, in that order; junction bases with no gene match: 4. CDR1 and CDR2 from the germline V gene are SGDLS and YYNGEE. The CDR3 loop is CASSVVGLAVNEQFF. CDR3 coding DNA: TGTGCCAGCAGCGTAGTGGGACTAGCCGTCAATGAGCAGTTCTTC.

The sample holds a few counts of this clonotype. V gene TRBV7-3 combines with J gene TRBJ2-7, with D unclear. CDR3 length: 16 residues. Trimming took off 2 bases at V and 5 bases at J, with 19 bases between the two ends. Germline V gives CDR1 SGHTA, CDR2 FQGTGA. CDR3 region: CASSLQWLQNKNEQYV. For the CDR3, the DNA is TGTGCCAGCAGCTTACAATGGTTACAGAACAAAAACGAGCAGTACGTC.

The table lists this clonotype with many counts. The J gene is TRBJ2-2, the V gene TRBV11-2; 10 positions match TRBD1. There are 15 residues in the CDR3. The junction had 5 bases not matched to a gene; V was cut back by 3 bases and J by 7 bases. The V gene's germline CDR1 is SGHAT and CDR2 FQNNGV. The CDR3 reads CASSFDRGLYGELFF. The CDR3 nucleotides read TGTGCCAGCAGCTTCGACAGGGGGCTTTACGGGGAGCTGTTTTTT.

This clonotype was counted many times. The chain couples TRBV10-3 to TRBJ1-4; TRBD1 matches 10 bases. This CDR3 region has 15 residues. CDR1 ENHRY and CDR2 SYGVKD come from the germline V gene. J was trimmed by 5 bases and V by 6 bases; bases with no gene match: 6. CDR3 nucleotides: TGTGCCATCAGGAAGACAGGGGGCTTGAATGAAAAACTGTTTTTT. Protein sequence: CAIRKTGGLNEKLFF.

In this sample, this clonotype turned up many times. V is TRBV20-1 and J is TRBJ2-5, with 7 bases aligning to TRBD2. Germline loops: CDR1 DFQATT, CDR2 SNEGSKA (reference sequence). CDR3 length equals 14 residues. V lost 6 bases, J lost 0 bases, and 7 bases stayed unmatched. This chain's CDR3 is CSAMRDYNQETQYF. CDR3 DNA sequence: TGCAGTGCGATGCGGGACTACAACCAAGAGACCCAGTACTTC.

This clonotype has just a few counts. The chain recombines TRBV5-8 with TRBJ2-4; 9 bases line up with TRBD2. Germline assignment: CDR1 SGHTS and CDR2 YDEGEE. Losses at the gene ends were 5 bases for V and 0 bases for J; bases not matched to a gene: 12. This CDR3 spans 18 amino acids. This CDR3 is CASRLSGLAALAKNIQYF. In DNA, the CDR3 is TGTGCCAGCAGGCTTTCGGGACTAGCTGCACTAGCCAAAAACATTCAGTACTTC.

This clonotype was recorded at least ten times. The chain carries TRBV7-9 and TRBJ2-1; 10 bases map to TRBD1. Trimming cost V 5 bases and J 2 bases; bases outside gene matches: 6. Germline V gene sequence: CDR1 SEHNR, CDR2 FQNEAQ (reference sequence). This CDR3 is built from 16 residues. The CDR3 DNA sequence: TGTGCCAGCAGCCCCTGGGGACAGGGGACCTACAATGAGCAGTTCTTC. Its protein product is CASSPWGQGTYNEQFF.

The V call is TRBV14, the J call TRBJ2-5, with 12 bases aligning to TRBD2. Germline lookup yields CDR1 SGHDN and CDR2 FVKESK. CDR3 length: 16 residues. V was clipped by 1 base and J by 4 bases; unmatched bases: 4. CDR3 in DNA: TGTGCCAGCAGCCAAGGACTAGCGGGAGATCCAGAGACCCAGTACTTC. Translation gives CASSQGLAGDPETQYF.